Each of the 11 T cell receptor beta chains below was sequenced from the same sample in a study of shared clonotypes between healthy human individuals. Profiling relied on immunoSEQ multiplex PCR, and the TCRdb table lists in-frame clones only, not all of them. The sample holds about 610,000 clones, 97% seen once. Sequenced material: naive CD4+ T cells sorted from blood. Described subset: CD45RA+ positively selected. The receptor set was obtained from a woman aged 25 to 39 in good health.

The J gene is TRBJ2-3, the V gene TRBV5-8; D is possibly TRBD2 (6 bases). The CDR3 has 15 residues. Trimming left V 4 bases short and J 3 bases short, with 15 bases between. Per the germline V gene, CDR1 is SGHTS and CDR2 is YDEGEE. CDR3 DNA: TGTGCCAGCAGCCCTGGGGGGAGTGATACAGATACGCAGTATTTT. Amino acids: CASSPGGSDTDTQYF.

The chain uses TRBV6-4 and TRBJ2-2, with D perhaps TRBD1 (6 bases). In germline, CDR1 is MRHNA, CDR2 SNTAGT. V was cut by 8 bases and J by 3 bases, with 16 bases left in between. This CDR3 has 15 amino acids. CDR3 nucleotides: TGTGCCAGCCGGAGAACAGGGAAGGACACCGGGGAGCTGTTTTTT. Protein: CASRRTGKDTGELFF.

The chain uses TRBV10-3 and TRBJ1-5; 9 nucleotides line up with TRBD1. CDR1 and CDR2 from the germline V gene are ENHRY and SYGVKD. The trim removed 9 bases at V and 3 bases at J, leaving 6 bases unmatched. There are 14 residues in the CDR3. The CDR3 loop is CAIGDREPNQPQHF. CDR3 DNA: TGTGCCATTGGGGACAGGGAGCCCAATCAGCCCCAGCATTTT.

V usage is TRBV19 and J usage is TRBJ1-1; D might be TRBD1 (6 bases). Per the germline V gene, CDR1 is LNHDA and CDR2 is SQIVND (reference sequence). Deletions cut 6 bases from V and 6 bases from J, with 17 bases between. The CDR3 consists of 14 residues. The DNA for the CDR3 is TGTGCCAGTAGCCTCTGGGGGGGGCGGGCTGAAGCTTTCTTT. Translated, it gives CASSLWGGRAEAFF.

J is TRBJ2-7 and V is TRBV28; D gene unclear. V lost 3 bases and J 10 bases, leaving 10 bases between the germline ends. The germline V gene encodes CDR1 MDHEN and CDR2 SYDVKM. This CDR3 comprises 11 residues. The CDR3 bases are TGTGCCAGCAGTTTTCGTGGTCCACAGTACTTC. Amino acid sequence: CASSFRGPQYF.

This sequence joins TRBV27 and TRBJ2-7; 11 bases align to TRBD2. This CDR3 has 16 residues. Germline V CDR1 and CDR2: MNHEY, SMNVEV (reference sequence). V was pared by 5 bases and J by 0 bases, with 6 bases of the junction left unmatched. The chain's CDR3 is CASSRRTSGSSYEQYF. The DNA for the CDR3 is TGTGCCAGCAGTCGCCGGACTAGCGGGTCCTCCTACGAGCAGTACTTC.

The chain employs TRBV25-1 and TRBJ1-1; 10 nucleotides align to TRBD1. J gave up 4 bases and V 3 bases, and 5 bases lay outside the gene matches. This CDR3 spans 15 amino acids. The germline gives CDR1 MGHDK, CDR2 SYGVNS. The CDR3 is CASSDFGTGVTEAFF. CDR3 nucleotide sequence: TGTGCCAGCAGTGATTTTGGGACAGGGGTCACTGAAGCTTTCTTT. The full variable domain, completed using reference TRBV25-1 and TRBJ1-1, is EADIYQTPRYLVIGTGKKITLECSQTMGHDKMYWYQQDPGMELHLIHYSYGVNSTEKGDLSSESTVSRIRTEHFPLTLESARPSHTSQYLCASSDFGTGVTEAFFGQGTRLTVV.

The chain's CDR3 is CASSLGANPMSGYTF. In nucleotides, the CDR3 is TGTGCCAGCAGCTTAGGGGCGAACCCGATGTCTGGCTACACCTTC. The chain employs TRBV11-1 and TRBJ1-2, with D unclear. V gave up 1 base and J gave up 7 bases, with 16 bases separating them. There are 15 residues in the CDR3. Germline lookup yields CDR1 SGHAT and CDR2 FQDESV (reference sequence).

The chain joins TRBV6-6 to TRBJ2-7, with D perhaps matching TRBD1 or TRBD2 (6 bases each). V lost 5 bases to trimming and J lost 6 bases, with 14 bases between them. CDR1 and CDR2 (germline): MNHNY, SVGAGI (reference sequence). The CDR3 has 13 amino acids. The CDR3 coding sequence is TGTGCCAGCAGTGGGGGGCCTGACTCCGAGCAGTACTTC. It is translated as CASSGGPDSEQYF.

The chain uses TRBV27 and TRBJ2-3, with D perhaps matching TRBD2 (7 bases). The V end lost 3 bases, the J end lost 3 bases, and 16 bases lay between the germline ends. This CDR3 contains 16 residues. In germline, CDR1 is MNHEY, CDR2 SMNVEV (reference sequence). CDR3 protein: CASSFSAGARTDTQYF. The CDR3, as DNA: TGTGCCAGCAGTTTTAGCGCGGGGGCGCGGACAGATACGCAGTATTTT.

The V call is TRBV10-2, the J call TRBJ2-7, with 13 bases lining up with TRBD2. The ends lost 5 bases at V and 4 bases at J; junction bases unmatched: 2. The CDR3 is 14 residues long. Germline V CDR1 and CDR2: WSHSY, SAAADI. In nucleotides, the CDR3 is TGCGCCAGCAGTTGGACTAGCGGGAGTTACGAGCAGTACTTC. Amino acids: CASSWTSGSYEQYF.